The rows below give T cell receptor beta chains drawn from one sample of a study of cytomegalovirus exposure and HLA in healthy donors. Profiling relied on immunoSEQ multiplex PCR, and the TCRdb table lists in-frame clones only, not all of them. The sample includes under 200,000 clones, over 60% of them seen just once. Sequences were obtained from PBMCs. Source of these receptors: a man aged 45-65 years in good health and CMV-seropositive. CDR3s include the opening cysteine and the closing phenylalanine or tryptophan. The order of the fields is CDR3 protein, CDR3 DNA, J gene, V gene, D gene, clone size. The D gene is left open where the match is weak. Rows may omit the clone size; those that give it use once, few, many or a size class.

CDR3aa: CASSQTPNSYEQYF
CDR3nt: TGTGCCAGCAGCCAAACACCAAACTCCTACGAGCAGTACTTC
j_gene: TRBJ2-7
v_gene: TRBV4-2
d_gene: -
abundance: -

CDR3aa: CASSLPSGGTDTQYF
CDR3nt: TGTGCCAGCAGCCTCCCTTCGGGAGGCACAGATACGCAGTATTTT
j_gene: TRBJ2-3
v_gene: TRBV7-2
d_gene: -
abundance: -

CDR3aa: CASSERGATDTQYF
CDR3nt: TGTGCCAGCAGTGAGCGGGGGGCGACAGATACGCAGTATTTT
j_gene: TRBJ2-3
v_gene: TRBV6-1
d_gene: TRBD2
abundance: -

CDR3aa: CASSLAGQDGYGYTF
CDR3nt: TGCGCCAGCAGCTTGGCGGGACAGGATGGCTATGGCTACACCTTC
j_gene: TRBJ1-2
v_gene: TRBV5-1
d_gene: TRBD1
abundance: -

CDR3aa: CSPLPREGSEAFF
CDR3nt: TGCAGCCCACTACCTCGGGAGGGGTCTGAAGCTTTCTTT
j_gene: TRBJ1-1
v_gene: TRBV29-1
d_gene: -
abundance: -

CDR3aa: CASSLWGPTGVENQPQHF
CDR3nt: TGTGCCAGCAGCCTTTGGGGCCCGACAGGGGTAGAGAATCAGCCCCAGCATTTT
j_gene: TRBJ1-5
v_gene: TRBV28
d_gene: TRBD1
abundance: once

CDR3aa: CASSPSSLENTIYF
CDR3nt: TGTGCCAGCTCACCGAGTTCCTTGGAGAACACCATATATTTT
j_gene: TRBJ1-3
v_gene: TRBV18
d_gene: -
abundance: -

CDR3aa: CASSYGESSDTQYF
CDR3nt: TGTGCCAGCAGTTACGGGGAGAGTTCAGATACGCAGTATTTT
j_gene: TRBJ2-3
v_gene: TRBV6-5
d_gene: -
abundance: few

CDR3aa: CASSRQGGGTEAFF
CDR3nt: TGTGCCAGCAGTCGACAGGGGGGAGGAACTGAAGCTTTCTTT
j_gene: TRBJ1-1
v_gene: TRBV27
d_gene: TRBD1
abundance: once

CDR3aa: CASSNQGLGTEAFF
CDR3nt: TGTGCCAGCAGCAACCAGGGGCTAGGCACTGAAGCTTTCTTT
j_gene: TRBJ1-1
v_gene: TRBV6-1
d_gene: -
abundance: -

CDR3aa: CASSVGTNSNEKLFF
CDR3nt: TGTGCCAGCAGCGTTGGGACAAACTCTAATGAAAAACTGTTTTTT
j_gene: TRBJ1-4
v_gene: TRBV9
d_gene: -
abundance: -

CDR3aa: CASSSPASGPQAQYF
CDR3nt: TGTGCCAGCAGTTCCCCTGCCAGCGGTCCCCAGGCCCAGTACTTC
j_gene: TRBJ2-5
v_gene: TRBV27
d_gene: -
abundance: -

CDR3aa: CASSETGDTQYF
CDR3nt: TGTGCCAGCAGTGAAACAGGAGATACGCAGTATTTT
j_gene: TRBJ2-3
v_gene: TRBV2
d_gene: -
abundance: -

CDR3aa: CASSRLADTDTQYF
CDR3nt: TGCGCCAGCAGTAGACTAGCGGACACAGATACGCAGTATTTT
j_gene: TRBJ2-3
v_gene: TRBV5-1
d_gene: TRBD2
abundance: -

CDR3aa: CASSNEGARGNQPQHF
CDR3nt: TGTGCCAGCAGCAACGAGGGGGCCAGAGGCAATCAGCCCCAGCATTTT
j_gene: TRBJ1-5
v_gene: TRBV21-1
d_gene: -
abundance: -

CDR3aa: CASSIRTEQETQYF
CDR3nt: TGTGCCAGCAGCATAAGGACTGAACAAGAGACCCAGTACTTC
j_gene: TRBJ2-5
v_gene: TRBV5-4
d_gene: -
abundance: -

CDR3aa: CASSLGSVAGQETQYF
CDR3nt: TGTGCCAGCAGCTTAGGGTCGGTAGCGGGGCAGGAGACCCAGTACTTC
j_gene: TRBJ2-5
v_gene: TRBV7-6
d_gene: TRBD2
abundance: once

CDR3aa: CASSPGGTNYEQYF
CDR3nt: TGTGCCAGCAGTCCCGGTGGGACTAACTACGAGCAGTACTTC
j_gene: TRBJ2-7
v_gene: TRBV6-5
d_gene: TRBD2
abundance: -

CDR3aa: CASSLGNQETQYF
CDR3nt: TGCGCCAGCAGCCTCGGGAACCAAGAGACCCAGTACTTC
j_gene: TRBJ2-5
v_gene: TRBV4-1
d_gene: -
abundance: -